This paragraph covers one T cell receptor beta chain sequence. The antigen is not known. The method was immunoSEQ multiplex PCR; TCRdb's version includes in-frame clones alone and lacks a portion of them. The sample lists approximately 74,000 clones, roughly 89% occurring once. This record comes from a study of T cell responses to AZD1222 COVID-19 vaccine. Study-level information: Combined were second doses at about 4 or about 12 weeks.

CDR1 is SQVTM and CDR2 is ANQGSEA in the germline V gene. The CDR3 runs 12 residues. Whole-study findings and limits: The sample set comprised mostly white British donors with more females, and clonal diversity was possibly underestimated.

The receptor's source is an adult in good health. This chain connects TRBV29-1 to TRBJ2-7; 8 nucleotides align to TRBD1. This material consisted of peripheral blood, taken on day 0 of AZD1222 vaccination. The DNA of the CDR3 is TGCACCGTGGGACAGGATTCCTACGAGCAGTACTTC. Its protein is CTVGQDSYEQYF.